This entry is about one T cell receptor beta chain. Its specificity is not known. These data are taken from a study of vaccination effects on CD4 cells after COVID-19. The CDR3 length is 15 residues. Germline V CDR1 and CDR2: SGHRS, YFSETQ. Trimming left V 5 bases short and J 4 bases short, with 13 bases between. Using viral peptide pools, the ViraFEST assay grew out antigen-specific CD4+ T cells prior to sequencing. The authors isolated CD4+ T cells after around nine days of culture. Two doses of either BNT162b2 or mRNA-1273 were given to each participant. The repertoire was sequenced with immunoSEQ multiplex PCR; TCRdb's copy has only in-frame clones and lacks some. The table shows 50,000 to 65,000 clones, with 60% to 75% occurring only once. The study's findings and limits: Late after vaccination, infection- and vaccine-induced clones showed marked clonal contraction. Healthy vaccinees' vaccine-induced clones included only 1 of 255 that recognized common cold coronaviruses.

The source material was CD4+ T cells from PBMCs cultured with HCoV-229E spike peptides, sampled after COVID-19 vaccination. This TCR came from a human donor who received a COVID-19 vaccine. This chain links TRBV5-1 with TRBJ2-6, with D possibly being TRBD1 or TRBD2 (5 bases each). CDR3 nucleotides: TGCGCCAGCAGTTTGAGGGGTGCCGGGGCCAACGTCCTGACTTTC. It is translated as CASSLRGAGANVLTF.